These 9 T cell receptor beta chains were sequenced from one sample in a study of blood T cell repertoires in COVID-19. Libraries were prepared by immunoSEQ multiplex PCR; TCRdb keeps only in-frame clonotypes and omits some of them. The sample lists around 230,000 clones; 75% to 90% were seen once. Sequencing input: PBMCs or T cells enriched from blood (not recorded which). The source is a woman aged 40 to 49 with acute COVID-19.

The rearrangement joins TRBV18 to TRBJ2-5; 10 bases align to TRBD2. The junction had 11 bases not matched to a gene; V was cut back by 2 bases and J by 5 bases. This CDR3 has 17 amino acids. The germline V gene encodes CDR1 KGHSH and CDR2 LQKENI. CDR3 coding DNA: TGTGCCAGCTCACCAGTTGTACCGGGACTAGCGCTGGAGACCCAGTACTTC. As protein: CASSPVVPGLALETQYF.

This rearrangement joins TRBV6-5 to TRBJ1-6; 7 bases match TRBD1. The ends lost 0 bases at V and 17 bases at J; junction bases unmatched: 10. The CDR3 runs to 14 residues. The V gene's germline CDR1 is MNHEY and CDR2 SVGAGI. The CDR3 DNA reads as TGTGCCAGCAGTTACTCGAAGGGGGCGCTCTTCATCCACTTT. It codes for CASSYSKGALFIHF.

The CDR3 loop is CASSRTPGTDTQYF. The CDR3 coding sequence is TGTGCCAGCAGCCGAACCCCAGGGACAGATACGCAGTATTTT. The rearrangement joins TRBV14 to TRBJ2-3; a possible D gene is TRBD1 (5 bases). This CDR3 has 14 residues. Per germline, CDR1 SGHDN and CDR2 FVKESK. V gave up 4 bases and J gave up 3 bases, with 11 bases separating them.

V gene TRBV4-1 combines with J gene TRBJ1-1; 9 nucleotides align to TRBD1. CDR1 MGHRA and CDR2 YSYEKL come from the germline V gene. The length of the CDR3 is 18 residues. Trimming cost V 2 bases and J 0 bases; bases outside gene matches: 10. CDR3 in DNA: TGCGCCAGCAGCCAAAAGGGACAGGGCCCGGGGGTGAACACTGAAGCTTTCTTT. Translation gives CASSQKGQGPGVNTEAFF.

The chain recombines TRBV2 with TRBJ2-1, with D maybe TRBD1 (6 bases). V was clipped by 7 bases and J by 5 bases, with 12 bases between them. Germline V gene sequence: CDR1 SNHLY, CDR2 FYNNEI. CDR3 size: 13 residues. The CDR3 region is CASTQGHNNEQFF. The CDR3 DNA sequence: TGTGCCAGCACCCAGGGACATAACAATGAGCAGTTCTTC. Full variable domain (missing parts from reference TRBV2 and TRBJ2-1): EPEVTQTPSHQVTQMGQEVILRCVPISNHLYFYWYRQILGQKVEFLVSFYNNEISEKSEIFDDQFSVERPDGSNFTLKIRSTKLEDSAMYFCASTQGHNNEQFFGPGTRLTVL.

Here the CDR3 DNA reads TGTGCCTGGAGTTTAGGGGCAGCTCTTATCTATGGCTACACCTTC. Translation: CAWSLGAALIYGYTF. The rearrangement links TRBV30 to TRBJ1-2; a possible D gene is TRBD1 (5 bases). The V gene lost 2 bases and the J gene lost 4 bases, with 17 bases spanning the gap. CDR1 GTSNPN and CDR2 SVGIG come from the germline V gene (reference sequence). CDR3 length: 15 amino acids.

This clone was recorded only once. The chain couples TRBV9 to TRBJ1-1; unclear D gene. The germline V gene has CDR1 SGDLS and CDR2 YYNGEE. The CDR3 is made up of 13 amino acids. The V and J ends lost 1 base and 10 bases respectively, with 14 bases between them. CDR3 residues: CASSVSEGLGAFF. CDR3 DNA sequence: TGTGCCAGCAGCGTATCTGAGGGCCTGGGAGCTTTCTTT.

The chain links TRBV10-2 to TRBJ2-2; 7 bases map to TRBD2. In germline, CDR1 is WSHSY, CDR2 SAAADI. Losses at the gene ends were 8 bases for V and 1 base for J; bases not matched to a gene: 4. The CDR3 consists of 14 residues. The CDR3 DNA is TGCGCCAGCTCTCCTAGCGGGAACACCGGGGAGCTGTTTTTT. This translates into CASSPSGNTGELFF.

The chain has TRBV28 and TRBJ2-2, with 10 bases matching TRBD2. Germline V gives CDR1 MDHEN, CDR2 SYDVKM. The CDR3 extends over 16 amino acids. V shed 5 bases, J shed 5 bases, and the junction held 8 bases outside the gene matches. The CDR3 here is CASSQPSGSGTGELFF. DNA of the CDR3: TGTGCCAGCAGTCAGCCTAGCGGGAGCGGGACCGGGGAGCTGTTTTTT.